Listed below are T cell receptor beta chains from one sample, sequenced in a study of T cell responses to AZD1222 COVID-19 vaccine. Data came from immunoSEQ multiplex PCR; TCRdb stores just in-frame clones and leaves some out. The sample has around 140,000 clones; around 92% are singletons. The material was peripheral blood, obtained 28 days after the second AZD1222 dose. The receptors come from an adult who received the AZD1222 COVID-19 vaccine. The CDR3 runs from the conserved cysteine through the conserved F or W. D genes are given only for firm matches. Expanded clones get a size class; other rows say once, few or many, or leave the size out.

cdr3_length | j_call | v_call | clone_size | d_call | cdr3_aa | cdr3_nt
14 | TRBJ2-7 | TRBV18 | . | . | CASSPLGQAYEQYF | TGTGCCAGCTCACCACTGGGACAAGCCTACGAGCAGTACTTC
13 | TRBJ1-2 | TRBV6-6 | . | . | CASSYNRFYGYTF | TGTGCCAGCAGTTACAACAGGTTCTATGGCTACACCTTC
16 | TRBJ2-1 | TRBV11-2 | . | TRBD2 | CASSSIAGAIYNEQFF | TGTGCCAGCAGCTCAATAGCGGGAGCCATATACAATGAGCAGTTCTTC
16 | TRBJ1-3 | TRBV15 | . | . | CATSVRSPQSGNTIYF | TGTGCCACCAGCGTCAGGTCGCCGCAATCTGGAAACACCATATATTTT
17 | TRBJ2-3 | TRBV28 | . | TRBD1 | CASSLRGQGLIPDTQYF | TGTGCCAGCAGTCTGCGGGGACAGGGCTTAATCCCAGATACGCAGTATTTT
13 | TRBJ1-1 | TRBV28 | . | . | CASSPNTNTEAFF | TGTGCCAGCAGTCCGAACACCAACACTGAAGCTTTCTTT
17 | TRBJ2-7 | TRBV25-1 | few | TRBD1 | CATDTTGGSYHHYEQYF | TGTGCCACCGACACAACAGGGGGCTCCTATCACCACTACGAGCAGTACTTC
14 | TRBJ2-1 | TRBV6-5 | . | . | CASIRAIAFNEQFF | TGTGCCAGCATAAGGGCGATAGCTTTCAATGAGCAGTTCTTC
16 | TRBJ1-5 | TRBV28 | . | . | CASSLFGTAGNQPQHF | TGTGCCAGCAGTTTATTTGGTACAGCTGGCAATCAGCCCCAGCATTTT
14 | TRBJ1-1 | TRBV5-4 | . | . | CASRYPGFGTEAFF | TGTGCCAGCAGATACCCAGGGTTCGGCACTGAAGCTTTCTTT
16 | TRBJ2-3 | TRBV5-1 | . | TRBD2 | CASSLAAGGNTDTQYF | TGCGCCAGCAGCTTGGCGGCGGGAGGGAACACAGATACGCAGTATTTT
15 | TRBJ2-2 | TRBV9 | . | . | CASSVSVSNTGELFF | TGTGCCAGCAGCGTATCTGTATCGAACACCGGGGAGCTGTTTTTT
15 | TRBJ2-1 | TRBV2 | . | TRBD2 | CASRGLAGVMDEQFF | TGTGCCAGCAGGGGACTAGCGGGAGTGATGGATGAGCAGTTCTTC
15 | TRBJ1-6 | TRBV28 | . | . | CASSQNVPRGSPLHF | TGTGCCAGCAGTCAAAACGTACCTCGGGGTTCACCCCTCCACTTT
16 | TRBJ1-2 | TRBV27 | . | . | CASSLLKRVDNYGYTF | TGTGCCAGCAGTCTCTTGAAGAGGGTGGACAACTATGGCTACACCTTC
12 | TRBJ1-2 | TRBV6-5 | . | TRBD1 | CASSDRGNGYTF | TGTGCCAGCAGCGACAGGGGTAATGGCTACACCTTC
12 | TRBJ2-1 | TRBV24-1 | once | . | CATSDSADEQFF | TGTGCCACCAGTGACTCCGCCGATGAGCAGTTCTTC
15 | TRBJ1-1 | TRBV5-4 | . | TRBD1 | CASRSGTGGNTEAFF | TGTGCCAGCAGATCTGGGACAGGGGGGAACACTGAAGCTTTCTTT
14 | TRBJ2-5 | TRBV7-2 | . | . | CASSFPGVGETQYF | TGTGCCAGCAGCTTTCCGGGTGTGGGGGAGACCCAGTACTTC
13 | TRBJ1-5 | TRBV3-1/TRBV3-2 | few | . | CASSQMPNQPQHF | TGTGCCAGCAGCCAGATGCCTAATCAGCCCCAGCATTTT
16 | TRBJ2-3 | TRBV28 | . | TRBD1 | CASSRLRDRRTSTQYF | TGTGCCAGCAGTAGACTCCGGGACAGGAGAACCTCCACGCAGTATTTT
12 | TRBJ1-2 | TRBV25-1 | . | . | CASRLGDYGYTF | TGTGCCAGTAGGTTGGGCGACTATGGCTACACCTTC